This TCR beta chain was obtained from a study of OX40 agonist ivuxolimab in advanced cancers. Study-level results: Averaged across samples, CD8+ T cells carried more expanded clones than CD4+ did.

Comment on this clone: Its specificity is unknown.

The CDR3 consists of 15 residues. The J segment lost 8 bases and the V segment lost 6 bases, leaving 8 bases of the junction unmatched. The germline gives CDR1 KGHSH, CDR2 LQKENI. The table came from immunoSEQ multiplex PCR; TCRdb's copy has only in-frame clones and leaves some out. The sample contains some 110,000 clones, less than 95% of which appear only once. Cycle 7 day 1, cycle 4 day 1, and baseline were the timepoints at which blood was sampled. V and J are TRBV18 and TRBJ1-5, with 12 bases lining up with TRBD1. The TCR sequence derives from an adult with an advanced solid tumor such as melanoma, head and neck, liver or kidney cancer. The specimen comprised CD4+ or CD8+ T cells sorted from blood, sampled in a trial of the OX40 agonist ivuxolimab. This CDR3 reads CASSRGTGGTEPQHF. CDR3 in DNA: TGTGCCAGCTCCCGTGGGACAGGGGGCACGGAGCCCCAGCATTTT.